Listed below are T cell receptor beta chains from one sample, sequenced in a study of blood T cell repertoires in COVID-19. Measured with immunoSEQ multiplex PCR; TCRdb has only the in-frame clones, and not every one. The sample has 6,900 or so clones, approximately 86% seen once. The specimen was peripheral blood. The receptors here all came from a human donor in a cohort sampled during active COVID-19. CDR3s include the opening cysteine and the closing phenylalanine or tryptophan. A D gene is named only where the DNA matches it firmly. Clone size is not always given. Where it is, it says once, few, many or a class for expanded clones.

>NA|TRBD1|TRBJ2-2|TRBV7-3
CASSPRTGGYTGELFF
TGTGCCAGCAGCCCACGGACAGGGGGCTACACCGGGGAGCTGTTTTTT
>NA|TRBD1|TRBJ2-2|TRBV14
CASSQTTGGITGELFF
TGTGCCAGCAGCCAAACGACAGGGGGAATAACCGGGGAGCTGTTTTTT
>NA|TRBD2|TRBJ2-3|TRBV10-3
CATTGLAGESTDTQYF
TGTGCCACCACGGGACTAGCGGGAGAAAGCACAGATACGCAGTATTTT
>few|TRBD1|TRBJ2-2|TRBV4-1
CASSQMGQGAGELFF
TGCGCCAGCAGCCAGATGGGACAGGGGGCCGGGGAGCTGTTTTTT
>NA|TRBD1|TRBJ1-6|TRBV19
CASSIEKAGGVNSPLHF
TGTGCCAGTAGTATAGAAAAGGCAGGGGGCGTTAATTCACCCCTCCACTTT
>NA|NA|TRBJ1-3|TRBV7-9
CASSLAGHGNTIYF
TGTGCCAGCAGCTTGGCAGGTCACGGAAACACCATATATTTT
>NA|NA|TRBJ2-7|TRBV5-1
CASSLGTGAVYEQYF
TGCGCCAGCAGCTTGGGTACGGGAGCTGTATACGAGCAGTACTTC
>NA|NA|TRBJ1-2|TRBV6-2/TRBV6-3
CASSGQYYGYTF
TGTGCCAGCAGCGGACAGTACTATGGCTACACCTTC
>NA|NA|TRBJ1-1|TRBV10-3
CAISERTTGSEAFF
TGTGCCATCAGTGAGAGAACCACAGGGTCTGAAGCTTTCTTT
>NA|TRBD1|TRBJ1-2|TRBV6-6
CASSPGQGGKSFGYTF
TGTGCCAGCAGTCCTGGACAGGGGGGCAAATCTTTTGGCTACACCTTC
>NA|TRBD1|TRBJ1-1|TRBV7-2
CASSFTGGKNTEAFF
TGTGCCAGCAGCTTTACAGGGGGCAAGAACACTGAAGCTTTCTTT
>NA|TRBD1|TRBJ2-7|TRBV19
CASSTPGQGFYEQYF
TGTGCCAGTAGTACACCGGGACAGGGATTCTACGAGCAGTACTTC
>NA|TRBD1|TRBJ2-5|TRBV5-1
CASSSGTGETYQETQYF
TGCGCCAGCAGCTCGGGTACAGGGGAAACCTACCAAGAGACCCAGTACTTC
>once|NA|TRBJ2-1|TRBV5-1
CASSRTTRSRVASNEQFF
TGCGCCAGCAGCCGGACGACTAGGAGCAGAGTGGCATCTAATGAGCAGTTCTTC
>NA|NA|TRBJ1-1|TRBV5-1
CASRGSMNTEAFF
TGCGCCAGCAGAGGGAGTATGAACACTGAAGCTTTCTTT
>NA|NA|TRBJ2-5|TRBV5-6
CASSSASGETQYF
TGTGCCAGCAGCTCGGCATCCGGGGAGACCCAGTACTTC
>NA|NA|TRBJ2-1|TRBV5-8
CASIPVGGFNEQFF
TGTGCCAGCATTCCGGTTGGAGGATTCAATGAGCAGTTCTTC
>NA|TRBD1|TRBJ1-2|TRBV28
CASAQPGTGGGNYGYTF
TGTGCCAGCGCCCAGCCCGGGACAGGGGGCGGTAACTATGGCTACACCTTC
>NA|NA|TRBJ2-3|TRBV15
CATSRDAARSADTQYF
TGTGCCACCAGCAGAGATGCCGCCCGGAGCGCAGATACGCAGTATTTT
>NA|NA|TRBJ1-1|TRBV11-2
CASSPVRGAATEAFF
TGTGCCAGCAGCCCCGTTCGGGGGGCTGCCACTGAAGCTTTCTTT
>NA|TRBD1|TRBJ2-7|TRBV6-5
CASRIQQGAKQYF
TGTGCCAGCAGGATACAACAGGGGGCGAAGCAGTACTTC
>NA|TRBD1|TRBJ2-7|TRBV12-3/TRBV12-4
CASSPTGAHEQYF
TGTGCCAGCAGCCCAACAGGGGCGCACGAGCAGTACTTC
>NA|TRBD1|TRBJ2-7|TRBV28
CASRTGTGPSYEQYF
TGTGCCAGCAGAACTGGGACAGGCCCATCCTACGAGCAGTACTTC
>NA|TRBD1|TRBJ2-3|TRBV19
CASSIPGGASTDTQYF
TGTGCCAGTAGTATCCCAGGGGGTGCGAGCACAGATACGCAGTATTTT
>NA|NA|TRBJ2-1|TRBV5-8
CASSLRGGDPTNEQFF
TGTGCCAGCAGCTTGCGAGGGGGGGATCCCACAAATGAGCAGTTCTTC
>NA|NA|TRBJ1-1|TRBV2
CASSELGQYTEAFF
TGTGCCAGCAGTGAATTGGGGCAGTACACTGAAGCTTTCTTT
>NA|NA|TRBJ2-1|TRBV5-8
CASSLGLGGANEQFF
TGTGCCAGCAGCTTGGGGCTAGGGGGGGCCAATGAGCAGTTCTTC
>NA|NA|TRBJ1-4|TRBV9
CASSPHTRGEKLFF
TGTGCCAGCAGCCCCCATACCAGGGGTGAAAAACTGTTTTTT
>NA|NA|TRBJ1-1|TRBV7-9
CASSLGPYEAFF
TGTGCCAGCAGCTTAGGGCCGTATGAAGCTTTCTTT
>few|NA|TRBJ2-7|TRBV5-3
CARSAELRSSYEQYF
TGTGCCAGAAGCGCCGAGCTGAGGAGCTCCTACGAGCAGTACTTC
>NA|TRBD1|TRBJ2-7|TRBV28
CATGQGIREQYF
TGTGCCACCGGACAGGGTATACGCGAGCAGTACTTC
>NA|TRBD1|TRBJ2-1|TRBV27
CASSLKPRPEGASYNEQFF
TGTGCCAGCAGTCTCAAACCCCGTCCCGAGGGGGCATCCTACAATGAGCAGTTCTTC
>NA|NA|TRBJ1-4|TRBV19
CASSPQNVGGTNEKLFF
TGTGCCAGTAGTCCTCAAAATGTAGGCGGAACTAATGAAAAACTGTTTTTT
>medium-sized|TRBD1|TRBJ1-5|TRBV6-4
CASSEGTDNQPQHF
TGTGCCAGCAGTGAAGGGACAGACAATCAGCCCCAGCATTTT
>once|TRBD2|TRBJ2-1|TRBV4-3
CASSLGLAESSYNEQFF
TGCGCCAGCAGCCTCGGGCTAGCGGAAAGCTCCTACAATGAGCAGTTCTTC
>NA|TRBD1|TRBJ1-5|TRBV2
CASSEARTGDGNQPQHF
TGTGCCAGCAGTGAAGCGAGGACAGGGGACGGCAATCAGCCCCAGCATTTT
>NA|NA|TRBJ1-2|TRBV5-3
CARSLWEGDNYGYTF
TGTGCCAGAAGCTTGTGGGAGGGTGACAACTATGGCTACACCTTC
>medium-sized|NA|TRBJ1-2|TRBV3-1/TRBV3-2
CASSQVFEGGYGYTF
TGTGCCAGCAGCCAAGTTTTTGAGGGAGGCTATGGCTACACCTTC
>NA|NA|TRBJ1-5|TRBV11-2
CASSRTLSNQPQHF
TGTGCCAGCAGCCGGACACTTAGCAATCAGCCCCAGCATTTT
>NA|TRBD1|TRBJ1-2|TRBV6-1
CASSEEGGANYGYTF
TGTGCCAGCAGTGAAGAAGGGGGCGCTAACTATGGCTACACCTTC
>NA|NA|TRBJ1-6|TRBV11-2
CASRIDNFRKYSPLHF
TGTGCCAGCAGAATAGACAATTTCAGGAAGTATTCACCCCTCCACTTT
>NA|TRBD1|TRBJ2-7|TRBV29-1
CSARQGNYEQYF
TGCAGCGCGCGACAGGGGAACTACGAGCAGTACTTC
>NA|NA|TRBJ2-7|TRBV27
CASSLSWRLVAHEQYF
TGTGCCAGCAGTTTATCATGGCGGCTCGTGGCCCACGAGCAGTACTTC
>few|TRBD2|TRBJ2-7|TRBV4-3
CASSQGEGFNEQYF
TGCGCCAGCAGCCAGGGGGAGGGGTTCAACGAGCAGTACTTC
>NA|NA|TRBJ2-7|TRBV5-1
CASSPGAYEQYF
TGCGCCAGCAGTCCGGGGGCCTACGAGCAGTACTTC
>NA|NA|TRBJ1-1|TRBV27
CASSPIGQGNTEAFF
TGTGCCAGCAGCCCTATTGGTCAGGGTAACACTGAAGCTTTCTTT
>NA|NA|TRBJ1-1|TRBV10-3
CAIGGAVNTEAFF
TGTGCCATCGGAGGGGCGGTAAACACTGAAGCTTTCTTT
>NA|NA|TRBJ2-6|TRBV11-2
CASSPTLQGEVSGANVLTF
TGTGCCAGCAGCCCGACCCTCCAGGGGGAGGTCTCTGGGGCCAACGTCCTGACTTTC
>NA|TRBD1|TRBJ1-5|TRBV18
CASSPATGGGGNQPQHF
TGTGCCAGCTCCCCCGCTACAGGGGGCGGGGGCAATCAGCCCCAGCATTTT
>NA|TRBD2|TRBJ2-5|TRBV7-8
CASSLDFRAGGRETQYF
TGTGCCAGCAGCTTAGATTTTCGAGCGGGGGGGAGGGAGACCCAGTACTTC
>NA|TRBD2|TRBJ2-1|TRBV5-1
CASSLDIAGVFNEQFF
TGCGCCAGCAGCTTGGATATAGCGGGGGTGTTCAATGAGCAGTTCTTC
>NA|TRBD1|TRBJ2-7|TRBV19
CASSKDRGMNYEQYF
TGTGCCAGTAGTAAAGACAGGGGGATGAACTACGAGCAGTACTTC
>NA|NA|TRBJ1-1|TRBV25-1
CASSVRENTEAFF
TGTGCCAGCAGTGTCCGGGAGAACACTGAAGCTTTCTTT
>NA|NA|TRBJ2-1|TRBV5-1
CASSYDGTTYNEQFF
TGCGCCAGCAGCTACGACGGCACTACCTACAATGAGCAGTTCTTC
>NA|NA|TRBJ2-7|TRBV24-1
CATSDASYEQYF
TGTGCCACCAGTGATGCTAGCTACGAGCAGTACTTC
>NA|TRBD1|TRBJ2-1|TRBV2
CASRDRVDEQFF
TGTGCCAGCAGGGACAGGGTAGATGAGCAGTTCTTC
>NA|TRBD2|TRBJ2-3|TRBV2
CASRPSSGRYDTQYF
TGTGCCAGCAGACCATCTAGCGGGAGATACGATACGCAGTATTTT
>once|TRBD2|TRBJ2-1|TRBV7-3
CASSLTQTSGGHNEQFF
TGTGCCAGCAGCTTAACGCAGACTAGCGGGGGCCACAATGAGCAGTTCTTC
>NA|NA|TRBJ2-1|TRBV9
CASSVGVSYNEQFF
TGTGCCAGCAGCGTAGGCGTCTCCTACAATGAGCAGTTCTTC
>NA|TRBD2|TRBJ2-1|TRBV5-1
CASNPGTTYNEQFF
TGCGCCAGCAACCCCGGGACTACCTACAATGAGCAGTTCTTC